The entry below gives a single T cell receptor beta chain sequence along with its context. It was 5'RACE with constant-segment primers that produced the TCR alpha and TCR beta cDNA libraries, which carried sample barcodes and UMIs. TCRdb used MiXCR to reprocess the 5' RACE reads, holding one entry per CDR3 protein. Counted here are roughly 400,000 distinct CDR3 sequences, approximately 24% occurring once; the ten biggest clones make up around 8.1%. The sample comes from a study of T-cell memory formation after mild COVID-19. Germline CDR1 SGDLS, CDR2 YYNGEE. Unmatched junction bases numbered 9, after V lost 3 bases and J lost 6 bases. The CDR3 contains 15 residues.

The clonotype was recovered from an adult woman who had mild COVID-19 (a few samples of this study predate the infection). Cell type and time point are not known. Sequenced sample: PBMCs or a T cell subset sorted from them (not recorded which). This chain joins TRBV9 and TRBJ2-1; 7 nucleotides line up with TRBD2. The CDR3 protein is CASSASNRGVNEQFF. CDR3 DNA: TGTGCCAGCAGCGCCTCAAATCGGGGGGTCAATGAGCAGTTCTTC.